This T cell receptor beta chain was captured by sequencing in a study of beta chain features in type 1 diabetes. On this clone itself: Other DNA sequences within the sample encode an identical CDR3.

The entirety of the isolated RNA underwent reverse transcription, so expressed TCRB transcripts were sequenced. Sequencing was performed with immunoSEQ multiplex PCR; in TCRdb, only in-frame clones are kept and a portion is missing. The data show under 950,000 clones, about 17% seen once. This clonotype was obtained from a young woman in good health. The sequenced material came from naive CD4+ T cells from blood.

The DNA of the CDR3 is TGTGCCAGCAGTTACAGAGGATACAATGAGCAGTTCTTC. It encodes CASSYRGYNEQFF. This sequence joins TRBV6-5 and TRBJ2-1; D remains ambiguous. The CDR3 has 13 residues. Germline V gives CDR1 MNHEY, CDR2 SVGAGI. V shed 2 bases and J shed 4 bases, with 6 bases lying between them.